The rows below give T cell receptor beta chains drawn from one sample of a study of shared clonotypes between healthy human individuals. Sequencing was performed with immunoSEQ multiplex PCR; in TCRdb, only in-frame clones are kept and a portion is missing. The sample lists approximately 440,000 clones; approximately 77% were seen once. The source material was PBMCs. The receptor source for this set is a woman in her 40s in good health. Some clones in this sample may be carry-over from other donors' samples. The CDR3 runs from the conserved cysteine through the conserved F or W. Each record gives: V gene, D gene, CDR3 length, J gene, clone size, CDR3 DNA, CDR3 protein. D genes are given only for firm matches. For some rows the clone size is stated as once, few or many, or as a class when expanded; others skip it.

>TRBV7-9|TRBD1|17|TRBJ1-4|-
TGTGCCAGCAGCTTATCGGACAGGGGGCGGGGTAGAGAAAAACTGTTTTTT
CASSLSDRGRGREKLFF
>TRBV4-3|-|16|TRBJ2-2|few
TGCGCCAGCAGCCAAGAGGTACAGGCGAACACCGGGGAGCTGTTTTTT
CASSQEVQANTGELFF
>TRBV19|-|12|TRBJ2-5|-
TGTGCCAGTAGTTCTGGGGGAGAGACCCAGTACTTC
CASSSGGETQYF
>TRBV7-9|-|13|TRBJ1-1|-
TGTGCCAGCAGCTTAGGAGGGTGGACTGAAGCTTTCTTT
CASSLGGWTEAFF
>TRBV30|-|13|TRBJ1-1|-
TGTGCCTGGAGTGCCCTACAGAACACTGAAGCTTTCTTT
CAWSALQNTEAFF
>TRBV7-8|-|13|TRBJ1-5|-
TGTGCCAGCAGCTCGGGACCGAATCAGCCCCAGCATTTT
CASSSGPNQPQHF
>TRBV4-1|-|15|TRBJ2-1|few
TGCGCCAGCAGCCCTTACCGGGACTCCCGGGGGGAGCAGTTCTTC
CASSPYRDSRGEQFF
>TRBV15|TRBD2|15|TRBJ2-7|once
TGTGCCACCAGCAGAGATCTAGGGGCTAGCGGGAGGCAGTACTTC
CATSRDLGASGRQYF
>TRBV7-9|-|14|TRBJ2-5|once
TGTGCCAGCAGCTTAGTTACTAGCCGGGAGACCCAGTACTTC
CASSLVTSRETQYF
>TRBV6-6|-|13|TRBJ2-1|once
TGTGCCTCCCGACGGCGCGACTACAATGAGCAGTTCTTC
CASRRRDYNEQFF
>TRBV2|-|14|TRBJ2-7|-
TGTGCCAGCAGTGTAGCGGTATGGGGCTACGAGCAGTACTTC
CASSVAVWGYEQYF
>TRBV9|-|16|TRBJ1-1|-
TGTGCCAGCAGCGTTCCGGCAGGGAAGGAGAACACTGAAGCTTTCTTT
CASSVPAGKENTEAFF
>TRBV7-2|TRBD2|16|TRBJ2-7|-
TGTGCCAGCAGCAGAACCGGGACTAGCGGGGGTGGGGAGCAGTACTTC
CASSRTGTSGGGEQYF
>TRBV5-6|-|13|TRBJ2-7|-
TGTGCCAGCAGCTTTGCTGGAAACTACGAGCAGTACTTC
CASSFAGNYEQYF
>TRBV7-2|-|10|TRBJ2-1|-
TGTGCCAGCGGTCACAATGAGCAGTTCTTC
CASGHNEQFF
>TRBV5-4|TRBD2|14|TRBJ2-7|few
TGTGCCAGCAGCAAGCTAGCGGGTTCCTACGAGCAGTACTTC
CASSKLAGSYEQYF
>TRBV19|-|13|TRBJ1-1|-
TGTGCCAGTAGTCCTCAATTGGGCACTGAAGCTTTCTTT
CASSPQLGTEAFF
>TRBV5-1|TRBD2|18|TRBJ2-7|once
TGCGCCAGCAGCTTGGGACTAGCCTCCCGGGGAGTACATTACGAGCAGTACTTC
CASSLGLASRGVHYEQYF
>TRBV28|-|15|TRBJ1-2|-
TGTGCCAGCAGTAGAAGACAGGTCCTTTGGGGTGGCTACACCTTC
CASSRRQVLWGGYTF
>TRBV7-9|TRBD2|17|TRBJ2-2|few
TGTGCCAGCAGCCTTCCCCGGCTAGCGGGAGTTGTCGGGGAGCTGTTTTTT
CASSLPRLAGVVGELFF
>TRBV30|-|14|TRBJ2-4|many
TGTGCCTGGGAAACTTCCCCGGCCAAAAACATTCAGTACTTC
CAWETSPAKNIQYF
>TRBV5-8|-|17|TRBJ1-5|-
TGTGCCAGCAGCTTGGCCAGTGGGGGGGGCCTCGGTCAGCCCCAGCATTTT
CASSLASGGGLGQPQHF
>TRBV19|-|13|TRBJ2-5|many
TGTGCCAGTAGACCAGGGGGGCAAGAGACCCAGTACTTC
CASRPGGQETQYF
>TRBV7-8|-|14|TRBJ1-2|once
TGTGCCAGCAGCGTAGGGGTTAGCGGCTATGGCTACACCTTC
CASSVGVSGYGYTF
>TRBV28|-|14|TRBJ2-7|few
TGTGCCAGCAGTTCCTCGACCAAAACGGGGGAGCAGTACTTC
CASSSSTKTGEQYF
>TRBV15|-|14|TRBJ2-4|-
TGTGCCACCAGCCCGGCGGACGCGAAAAACATTCAGTACTTC
CATSPADAKNIQYF
>TRBV30|-|16|TRBJ1-1|-
TGTGCCTGGAGTCCCCTGGGGGGGGCGCGGGTCACTGAAGCTTTCTTT
CAWSPLGGARVTEAFF
>TRBV20-1|-|10|TRBJ2-5|-
TGCAGTGCTACCGGGGAGACCCAGTACTTC
CSATGETQYF
>TRBV2|-|12|TRBJ2-7|-
TGTGCCAGCAGTGAAGGGTCCTACGAGCAGTACTTC
CASSEGSYEQYF
>TRBV6-5|TRBD2|14|TRBJ2-7|-
TGTGCCAGCGCTCCCGGGACTAGCAAATACGAGCAGTACTTC
CASAPGTSKYEQYF
>TRBV29-1|-|13|TRBJ2-5|-
TGCAGCGTTGACCCCGGGAGCCAAGAGACCCAGTACTTC
CSVDPGSQETQYF
>TRBV19|-|14|TRBJ2-5|-
TGTGCCAGTAGTCCCTCGGCAGTACCAGGGACCCAGTACTTC
CASSPSAVPGTQYF
>TRBV7-8|-|14|TRBJ1-1|-
TGTGCCAGCAGCTTATGGGGAACGGCGGCTGAAGCTTTCTTT
CASSLWGTAAEAFF
>TRBV10-3|-|14|TRBJ1-3|-
TGTGCCATCAGTGTACAGATCTCTGGAAACACCATATATTTT
CAISVQISGNTIYF
>TRBV29-1|-|12|TRBJ1-1|-
TGCAGCGCTGGACAGCTGAACACTGAAGCTTTCTTT
CSAGQLNTEAFF
>TRBV6-5|TRBD1|14|TRBJ2-7|-
TGTGCCAGCAGTTACTCCTACAGGGGGCCCGAGCAGTACTTC
CASSYSYRGPEQYF
>TRBV10-3|-|12|TRBJ2-3|-
TGTGCCACCGGGGACTTGGCAGATACGCAGTATTTT
CATGDLADTQYF
>TRBV14|-|16|TRBJ2-5|-
TGTGCCAGCAGCCCCTTTTGGGCAGGGGCGCAAGAGACCCAGTACTTC
CASSPFWAGAQETQYF
>TRBV29-1|TRBD2|17|TRBJ2-1|few
TGCAGCGTTCAAGGACTAGCGGGAGGGACTACGGGCAATGAGCAGTTCTTC
CSVQGLAGGTTGNEQFF
>TRBV14|-|14|TRBJ2-7|-
TGTGCCAGCAACGCAGGGTTTTATTCCTACGAGCAGTACTTC
CASNAGFYSYEQYF
>TRBV27|-|15|TRBJ2-5|few
-
CASSFLADSQETQYF
>TRBV19|-|16|TRBJ1-5|-
TGTGCCAGTAGTACCTCGAGGGAGGGACCGAATCAGCCCCAGCATTTT
CASSTSREGPNQPQHF
>TRBV2|-|16|TRBJ2-3|-
TGTGCCAGCACCAAATTTGGGGGGGCGGGCACAGATACGCAGTATTTT
CASTKFGGAGTDTQYF